The entry below gives a single T cell receptor beta chain sequence along with its context. These data come from a study of shared clonotypes between healthy human individuals. This CDR3 comprises 16 residues. The germline gives CDR1 MGHRA, CDR2 YSYEKL. Trimming removed 5 bases at V and 4 bases at J, with 20 bases between. Measured with immunoSEQ multiplex PCR; TCRdb has only the in-frame clones, and not every one. Among over 2,000,000 clones listed, just under 95% were seen once. Positively selected for CCR7, the CD45RO-negative cells used as naive CD8 cells excluded terminally differentiated effector memory CD45RA+ cells.

The J gene is TRBJ1-1, the V gene TRBV4-1, with D unresolved. The sequenced material came from naive CD8+ T cells from PBMCs. The receptor was derived from a man aged 18 to 29 in good health. Some clones in this sample may be carry-over from other donors' samples. The CDR3 here is CASSDPVLSRVTEAFF. Here the CDR3 DNA reads TGCGCCAGCAGCGACCCGGTTTTATCTCGAGTCACTGAAGCTTTCTTT.